This TCR beta chain comes out of a study of beta chain features in type 1 diabetes. The sequenced template was cDNA made from the entire isolated RNA. Assay used: immunoSEQ multiplex PCR; TCRdb lists only in-frame clones, some missing. Among hundreds of thousands of clones listed, over 12% were seen once. Regarding the study as a whole: When Type 1 diabetes patients were examined, their TCRB CDR3s proved moderately but significantly shorter in all four CD4+ subsets.

Comment on this clone: The target antigen is unknown.

The CDR3 sequence is 16 residues long. V shed 0 bases and J shed 6 bases, with 15 bases lying between them. Looked up from germline, CDR1 is SGDLS and CDR2 is YYNGEE. The receptor was isolated from a man aged 18 to 29 with type 1 diabetes. The chain carries TRBV9 and TRBJ2-2; D gene uncertain. The material sequenced was naive CD4+ T cells from blood. The CDR3 region is CASSVEVPGGAGELFF. Written as DNA, the CDR3 is TGTGCCAGCAGCGTAGAGGTGCCGGGTGGGGCCGGGGAGCTGTTTTTT.